This T cell receptor beta chain was documented in a study of T cell responses to AZD1222 COVID-19 vaccine. The study's findings and limits: Just a handful of AZD1222 recipients were seropositive at baseline. There were mostly white British donors and more females than males, and clonal diversity was possibly underestimated.

Generated by immunoSEQ multiplex PCR, the TCRdb table keeps only in-frame clones and is missing some. Counted here are approximately 130,000 clones, approximately 90% occurring once; the ten biggest clones make up roughly 4.2%. As regards this clone: The antigen remains undetermined.

Trimming took 4 bases from V and 2 from J, leaving 9 bases between them. Germline CDR1 is LNHDA and CDR2 is SQIVND (reference sequence). The CDR3 loop spans 15 amino acids. Material: peripheral blood, obtained 28 days after the second dose of the MenACWY control vaccine. This chain links TRBV19 with TRBJ2-6; D might be TRBD1 (5 bases). The receptor was isolated from an adult who received the MenACWY meningococcal vaccine as a control. CDR3 DNA sequence: TGTGCCAGTAGTACCACAGGTCCTGGGGCCAACGTCCTGACTTTC. Translation gives CASSTTGPGANVLTF. The full variable domain, completed using reference TRBV19 and TRBJ2-6, is DGGITQSPKYLFRKEGQNVTLSCEQNLNHDAMYWYRQDPGQGLRLIYYSQIVNDFQKGDIAEGYSVSREKKESFPLTVTSAQKNPTAFYLCASSTTGPGANVLTFGAGSRLTVL.